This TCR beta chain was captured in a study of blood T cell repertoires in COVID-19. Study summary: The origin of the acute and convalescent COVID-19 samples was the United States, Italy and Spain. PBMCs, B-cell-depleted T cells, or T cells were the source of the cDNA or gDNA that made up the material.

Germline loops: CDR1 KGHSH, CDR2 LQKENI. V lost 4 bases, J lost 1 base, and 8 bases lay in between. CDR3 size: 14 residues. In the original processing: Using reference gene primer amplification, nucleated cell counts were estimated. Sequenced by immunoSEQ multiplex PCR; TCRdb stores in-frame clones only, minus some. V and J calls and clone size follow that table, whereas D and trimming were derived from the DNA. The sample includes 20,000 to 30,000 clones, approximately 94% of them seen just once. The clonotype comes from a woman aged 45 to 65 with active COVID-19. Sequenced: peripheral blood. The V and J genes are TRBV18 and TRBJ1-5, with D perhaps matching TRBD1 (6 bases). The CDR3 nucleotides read TGTGCCAGCTCACTGACAGGAAGCAATCAGCCCCAGCATTTT. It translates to CASSLTGSNQPQHF.